These T cell receptor beta chains were read from a single sample in a study of cytomegalovirus exposure and HLA in healthy donors. Using immunoSEQ multiplex PCR, the repertoire was profiled, and TCRdb retains in-frame clones only, with some absent. The sample has about 68,000 clones, approximately 80% seen once. Specimen: PBMCs. The receptors derive from a human donor in good health. Each CDR3 is given with its conserved first and last residue. The order of the fields is D gene, V gene, J gene, clone size, CDR3 protein, CDR3 DNA. D genes are given only for firm matches. Clone sizes are given selectively: once, few, many, or a class where the clone is expanded.

d_gene: TRBD1
v_gene: TRBV19
j_gene: TRBJ1-2
abundance: -
CDR3aa: CASSPGPGTGNYGYTF
CDR3nt: TGTGCCAGTAGTCCCGGTCCCGGGACAGGGAACTATGGCTACACCTTC

d_gene: -
v_gene: TRBV18
j_gene: TRBJ2-3
abundance: once
CDR3aa: CASSPGQTTDTQYF
CDR3nt: TGTGCCAGCTCACCCGGACAGACCACAGATACGCAGTATTTT

d_gene: TRBD2
v_gene: TRBV29-1
j_gene: TRBJ2-7
abundance: -
CDR3aa: CSVERPTSGGTEQYF
CDR3nt: TGCAGCGTCGAAAGGCCAACTAGCGGGGGAACCGAGCAGTACTTC

d_gene: TRBD2
v_gene: TRBV11-3
j_gene: TRBJ2-1
abundance: few
CDR3aa: CASSLDGGTSGLYNEQFF
CDR3nt: TGTGCCAGCAGCTTAGATGGGGGGACTAGCGGGCTTTACAATGAGCAGTTCTTC

d_gene: TRBD2
v_gene: TRBV29-1
j_gene: TRBJ2-7
abundance: once
CDR3aa: CSVAQLAGGHGEQYF
CDR3nt: TGCAGCGTTGCCCAGTTGGCGGGGGGGCACGGCGAGCAGTACTTC

d_gene: TRBD1
v_gene: TRBV7-2
j_gene: TRBJ2-1
abundance: -
CDR3aa: CASSPFGGQGYNEQFF
CDR3nt: TGTGCCAGCAGCCCATTTGGGGGACAGGGTTACAATGAGCAGTTCTTC

d_gene: TRBD1
v_gene: TRBV11-2
j_gene: TRBJ1-2
abundance: -
CDR3aa: CASSYNRQGGGYTF
CDR3nt: TGTGCCAGCAGCTACAACCGACAGGGGGGCGGCTACACCTTC

d_gene: -
v_gene: TRBV27
j_gene: TRBJ1-3
abundance: -
CDR3aa: CASARAQRDTIYF
CDR3nt: TGTGCCAGCGCACGGGCCCAGCGGGACACCATATATTTT

d_gene: TRBD1
v_gene: TRBV5-4
j_gene: TRBJ1-3
abundance: -
CDR3aa: CASSFRDRVGNTIYF
CDR3nt: TGTGCCAGCAGCTTCCGGGACAGGGTTGGAAACACCATATATTTT

d_gene: TRBD2
v_gene: TRBV14
j_gene: TRBJ2-1
abundance: -
CDR3aa: CASSQVARASGVYNEQFF
CDR3nt: TGTGCCAGCAGCCAGGTGGCGAGGGCTAGCGGGGTCTACAATGAGCAGTTCTTC

d_gene: TRBD1
v_gene: TRBV15
j_gene: TRBJ1-2
abundance: -
CDR3aa: CATSRGTQGQGAGYTF
CDR3nt: TGTGCCACCAGCAGAGGTACTCAGGGACAGGGGGCTGGCTACACCTTC

d_gene: -
v_gene: TRBV9
j_gene: TRBJ2-1
abundance: -
CDR3aa: CASSVAGLPYNEQFF
CDR3nt: TGTGCCAGCAGCGTAGCCGGACTACCCTACAATGAGCAGTTCTTC

d_gene: TRBD1
v_gene: TRBV5-1
j_gene: TRBJ1-1
abundance: -
CDR3aa: CASSLALDRVGTEAFF
CDR3nt: TGCGCCAGCAGCTTGGCTTTGGACAGGGTGGGTACTGAAGCTTTCTTT

d_gene: -
v_gene: TRBV19
j_gene: TRBJ1-5
abundance: -
CDR3aa: CASSLISTGPNQPQHF
CDR3nt: TGTGCCAGTAGTCTCATATCGACAGGACCCAATCAGCCCCAGCATTTT

d_gene: -
v_gene: TRBV28
j_gene: TRBJ1-5
abundance: -
CDR3aa: CASSRQITRNQPQHF
CDR3nt: TGTGCCAGCAGTCGACAGATTACCCGCAATCAGCCCCAGCATTTT

d_gene: -
v_gene: TRBV6-1
j_gene: TRBJ1-3
abundance: -
CDR3aa: CASLRRGSGNTIYF
CDR3nt: TGTGCCAGCCTGCGCCGGGGTTCTGGAAACACCATATATTTT

d_gene: -
v_gene: TRBV10-3
j_gene: TRBJ1-2
abundance: -
CDR3aa: CAINGGVDYGYPF
CDR3nt: TGTGCCATTAACGGGGGGGTGGACTATGGCTACCCCTTC

d_gene: -
v_gene: TRBV7-9
j_gene: TRBJ1-4
abundance: -
CDR3aa: CSSSEGGGKLFF
CDR3nt: TGTTCCAGCAGCGAGGGGGGAGGGAAACTGTTTTTT

d_gene: TRBD2
v_gene: TRBV2
j_gene: TRBJ2-3
abundance: -
CDR3aa: CASSSRTSGVGIADTQYF
CDR3nt: TGTGCCAGCAGTTCTCGGACTAGCGGGGTGGGCATCGCAGATACGCAGTATTTT

d_gene: -
v_gene: TRBV6-1
j_gene: TRBJ2-1
abundance: -
CDR3aa: CASSLRGGVMSEQFF
CDR3nt: TGTGCCAGCAGTCTCCGAGGAGGGGTTATGAGTGAGCAGTTCTTC

d_gene: TRBD1
v_gene: TRBV7-3
j_gene: TRBJ1-2
abundance: -
CDR3aa: CASSLTPGQNYGYTF
CDR3nt: TGTGCCAGCAGCTTGACTCCGGGACAGAACTATGGCTACACCTTC

d_gene: TRBD1
v_gene: TRBV9
j_gene: TRBJ2-5
abundance: -
CDR3aa: CASSVAAGGSETQYF
CDR3nt: TGTGCCAGCAGCGTAGCGGCAGGGGGATCGGAGACCCAGTACTTC

d_gene: -
v_gene: TRBV2
j_gene: TRBJ2-5
abundance: -
CDR3aa: CASSADYSRGETQYF
CDR3nt: TGTGCCAGCAGCGCGGACTACTCGCGAGGAGAGACCCAGTACTTC

d_gene: TRBD1
v_gene: TRBV4-3
j_gene: TRBJ2-7
abundance: -
CDR3aa: CASSHGQGASYEQYF
CDR3nt: TGCGCCAGCAGCCACGGACAGGGGGCATCGTACGAGCAGTACTTC

d_gene: TRBD1
v_gene: TRBV5-1
j_gene: TRBJ2-3
abundance: few
CDR3aa: CASSLGDRGTTDTQYF
CDR3nt: TGCGCCAGCAGCTTGGGGGACAGGGGGACAACAGATACGCAGTATTTT

d_gene: TRBD1
v_gene: TRBV2
j_gene: TRBJ1-1
abundance: -
CDR3aa: CASRGDSSYTEAFF
CDR3nt: TGTGCCAGCAGGGGGGACAGCAGCTACACTGAAGCTTTCTTT

d_gene: -
v_gene: TRBV5-3
j_gene: TRBJ1-4
abundance: -
CDR3aa: CARSLNEKLFF
CDR3nt: TGTGCCAGAAGCCTTAATGAAAAACTGTTTTTT

d_gene: TRBD1
v_gene: TRBV27
j_gene: TRBJ2-5
abundance: -
CDR3aa: CASSSRSGQARGETQYF
CDR3nt: TGTGCCAGCAGTTCGCGTTCAGGACAGGCAAGGGGAGAGACCCAGTACTTC

d_gene: TRBD1
v_gene: TRBV7-3
j_gene: TRBJ1-1
abundance: -
CDR3aa: CASSLDREVAFF
CDR3nt: TGTGCCAGCAGCCTCGACAGGGAAGTAGCTTTCTTT

d_gene: -
v_gene: TRBV6-5
j_gene: TRBJ2-7
abundance: -
CDR3aa: CASSTASYEQYF
CDR3nt: TGTGCCAGCAGTACTGCTTCCTACGAGCAGTACTTC

d_gene: -
v_gene: TRBV5-1
j_gene: TRBJ1-1
abundance: -
CDR3aa: CASSLGQTNTEAFF
CDR3nt: TGCGCCAGCAGCTTGGGACAGACGAACACTGAAGCTTTCTTT

d_gene: -
v_gene: TRBV2
j_gene: TRBJ2-7
abundance: -
CDR3aa: CASSDYYKRYEQYF
CDR3nt: TGTGCCAGCAGTGATTACTACAAAAGGTACGAGCAGTACTTC

d_gene: -
v_gene: TRBV11-1
j_gene: TRBJ2-7
abundance: -
CDR3aa: CASSLGDSGFSYEQYF
CDR3nt: TGTGCCAGCAGCTTAGGGGACAGCGGGTTCTCCTACGAGCAGTACTTC

d_gene: -
v_gene: TRBV7-2
j_gene: TRBJ2-3
abundance: -
CDR3aa: CASTDPGDTQYF
CDR3nt: TGTGCCAGCACCGATCCCGGGGATACGCAGTATTTT

d_gene: TRBD1
v_gene: TRBV28
j_gene: TRBJ1-2
abundance: -
CDR3aa: CASSAQGWYGYTF
CDR3nt: TGTGCCAGCAGTGCACAGGGGTGGTATGGCTACACCTTC

d_gene: TRBD2
v_gene: TRBV7-8
j_gene: TRBJ2-2
abundance: -
CDR3aa: CASSLLGGGYTGELFF
CDR3nt: TGTGCCAGCAGCCTCCTGGGGGGGGGATATACTGGGGAGCTGTTTTTT

d_gene: TRBD1
v_gene: TRBV5-1
j_gene: TRBJ1-2
abundance: -
CDR3aa: CASSLGDRNYGYTF
CDR3nt: TGCGCCAGCAGCTTGGGGGACAGGAACTATGGCTACACCTTC

d_gene: -
v_gene: TRBV7-6
j_gene: TRBJ2-3
abundance: -
CDR3aa: CASSLSDLGTDTQYF
CDR3nt: TGTGCCAGCAGCTTAAGTGACCTCGGGACAGATACGCAGTATTTT

d_gene: TRBD2
v_gene: TRBV9
j_gene: TRBJ2-7
abundance: few
CDR3aa: CASSLTSGDSYEQYF
CDR3nt: TGTGCCAGCAGCTTAACTAGCGGGGACTCCTACGAGCAGTACTTC

d_gene: TRBD1
v_gene: TRBV27
j_gene: TRBJ1-6
abundance: -
CDR3aa: CASREGTGGSPLHF
CDR3nt: TGTGCCAGCAGGGAAGGGACAGGAGGCTCACCCCTCCACTTT

d_gene: TRBD2
v_gene: TRBV5-4
j_gene: TRBJ2-3
abundance: -
CDR3aa: CASSFLSGGGTDMQYF
CDR3nt: TGTGCCAGCAGCTTCCTTAGCGGGGGGGGCACAGATATGCAGTATTTT